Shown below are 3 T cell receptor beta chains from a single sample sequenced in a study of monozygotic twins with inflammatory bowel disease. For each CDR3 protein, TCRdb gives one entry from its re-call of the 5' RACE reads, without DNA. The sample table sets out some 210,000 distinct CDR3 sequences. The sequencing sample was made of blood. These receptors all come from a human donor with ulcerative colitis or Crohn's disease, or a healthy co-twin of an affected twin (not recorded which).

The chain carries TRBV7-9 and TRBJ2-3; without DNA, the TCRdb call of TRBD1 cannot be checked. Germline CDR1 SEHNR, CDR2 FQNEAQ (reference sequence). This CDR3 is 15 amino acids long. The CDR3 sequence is CASTLDRGGVDTQYF.

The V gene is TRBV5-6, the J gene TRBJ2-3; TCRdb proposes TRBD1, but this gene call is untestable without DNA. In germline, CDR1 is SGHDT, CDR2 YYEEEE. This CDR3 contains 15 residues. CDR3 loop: CASSLDGTVKYTQYF.

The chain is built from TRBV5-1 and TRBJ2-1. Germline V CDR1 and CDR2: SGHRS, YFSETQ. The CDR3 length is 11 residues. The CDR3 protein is CASSNQMEQFF.